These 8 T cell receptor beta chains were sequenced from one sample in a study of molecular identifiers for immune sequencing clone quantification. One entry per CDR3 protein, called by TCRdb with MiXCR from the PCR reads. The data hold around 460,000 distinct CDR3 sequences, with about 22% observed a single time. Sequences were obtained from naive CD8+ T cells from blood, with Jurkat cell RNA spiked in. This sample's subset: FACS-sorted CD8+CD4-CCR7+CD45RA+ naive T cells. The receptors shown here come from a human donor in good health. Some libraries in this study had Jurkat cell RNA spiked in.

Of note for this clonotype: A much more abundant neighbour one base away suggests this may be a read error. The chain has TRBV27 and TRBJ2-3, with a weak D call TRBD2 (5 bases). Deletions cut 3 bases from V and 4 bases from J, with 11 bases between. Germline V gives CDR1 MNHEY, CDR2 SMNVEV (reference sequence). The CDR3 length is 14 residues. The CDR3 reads CASSFGMGPDTQYF. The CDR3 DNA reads TGTGCCAGCAGTTTCGGGATGGGCCCAGATACGCAGTATTTT.

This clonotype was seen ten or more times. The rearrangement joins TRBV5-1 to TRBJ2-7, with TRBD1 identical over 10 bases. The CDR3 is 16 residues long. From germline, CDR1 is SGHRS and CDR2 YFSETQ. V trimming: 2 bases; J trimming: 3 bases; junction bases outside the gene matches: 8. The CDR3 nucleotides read TGCGCCAGCAGCTTTGCGGGACAGGGGTCCTACTACGAGCAGTACTTC. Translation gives CASSFAGQGSYYEQYF.

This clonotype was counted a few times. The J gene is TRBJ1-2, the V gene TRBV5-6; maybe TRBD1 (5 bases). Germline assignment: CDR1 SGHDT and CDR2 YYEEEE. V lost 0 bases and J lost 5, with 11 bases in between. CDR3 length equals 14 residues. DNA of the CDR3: TGTGCCAGCAGCTTGGCAGGGAGCCCTTATGGCTACACCTTC. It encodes CASSLAGSPYGYTF. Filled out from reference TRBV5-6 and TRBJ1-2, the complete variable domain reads DAGVTQSPTHLIKTRGQQVTLRCSPKSGHDTVSWYQQALGQGPQFIFQYYEEEERQRGNFPDRFSGHQFPNYSSELNVNALLLGDSALYLCASSLAGSPYGYTFGSGTRLTVV.

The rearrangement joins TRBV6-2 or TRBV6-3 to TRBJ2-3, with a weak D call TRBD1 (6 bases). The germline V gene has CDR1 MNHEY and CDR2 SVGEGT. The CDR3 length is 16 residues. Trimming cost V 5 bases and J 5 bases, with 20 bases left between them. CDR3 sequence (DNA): TGTGCCAGCAGTCAGAAACGGGCGGACAGAGGAGATACGCAGTATTTT. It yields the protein CASSQKRADRGDTQYF.

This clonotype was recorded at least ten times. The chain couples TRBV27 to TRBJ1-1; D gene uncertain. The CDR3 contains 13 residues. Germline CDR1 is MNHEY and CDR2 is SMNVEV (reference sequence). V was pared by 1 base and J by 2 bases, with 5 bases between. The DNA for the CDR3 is TGTGCCAGCAGTTTATGGCCCAACACTGAAGCTTTCTTT. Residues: CASSLWPNTEAFF.

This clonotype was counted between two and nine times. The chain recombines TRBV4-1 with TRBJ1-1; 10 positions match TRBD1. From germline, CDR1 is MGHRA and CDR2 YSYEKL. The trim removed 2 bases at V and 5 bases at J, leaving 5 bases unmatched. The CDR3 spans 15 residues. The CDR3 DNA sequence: TGCGCCAGCAGCCAACTCAGACAGGGGGCGACTGAAGCTTTCTTT. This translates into CASSQLRQGATEAFF.

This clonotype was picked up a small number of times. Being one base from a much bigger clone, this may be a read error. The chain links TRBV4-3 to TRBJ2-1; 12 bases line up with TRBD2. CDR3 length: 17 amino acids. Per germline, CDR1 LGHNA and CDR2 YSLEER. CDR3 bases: TGCACCAGCAGCCAAGACCCCCGGACTAGCGGGAACGGTGAGCAGTTCTTC. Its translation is CTSSQDPRTSGNGEQFF.

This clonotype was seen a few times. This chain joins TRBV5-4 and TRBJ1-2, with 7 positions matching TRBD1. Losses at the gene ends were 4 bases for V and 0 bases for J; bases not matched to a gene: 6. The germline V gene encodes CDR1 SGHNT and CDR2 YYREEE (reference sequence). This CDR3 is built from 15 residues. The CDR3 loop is CASSGGQLANYGYTF. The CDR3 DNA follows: TGTGCCAGCAGCGGGGGACAGTTAGCTAACTATGGCTACACCTTC.